What follows are 3 T cell receptor beta chains derived from one specimen sequenced in a study of cytomegalovirus exposure and HLA in healthy donors. Data came from immunoSEQ multiplex PCR; TCRdb stores just in-frame clones and leaves some out. This sample has 220,000 or so clones, with 75% to 90% found just once. Material for sequencing was PBMCs. Receptors were obtained from a woman aged 25-40 years in good health and CMV-seropositive.

The chain carries TRBV5-4 and TRBJ1-2; D may be TRBD1 (6 bases). CDR1 and CDR2 from the germline V gene are SGHNT and YYREEE (reference sequence). Trimming took 2 bases from V and 8 from J, leaving 16 bases between them. The CDR3 loop spans 14 amino acids. The CDR3 region has the DNA TGTGCCAGCAGCTTTGACAGGAGGGCCGGGGGCTACACCTTC. As protein: CASSFDRRAGGYTF.

CDR3: CASSLETPGQTQYF. CDR3 bases: TGTGCCAGCAGCTTAGAGACACCTGGGCAGACCCAGTACTTC. The V gene is TRBV7-2, the J gene TRBJ2-5; D remains ambiguous. Trimming cost V 1 base and J 6 bases, with 12 bases left between them. The CDR3 covers 14 residues. Germline values: CDR1 SGHTA, CDR2 FQGNSA. Drawing the rest from reference TRBV7-2 and TRBJ2-5, the complete variable domain is GAGVSQSPSNKVTEKGKDVELRCDPISGHTALYWYRQSLGQGLEFLIYFQGNSAPDKSGLPSDRFSAERTGGSVSTLTIQRTQQEDSAVYLCASSLETPGQTQYFGPGTRLLVL.

This clone was recorded only once. The chain employs TRBV2 and TRBJ1-2; 7 bases align to TRBD1. The length of the CDR3 is 14 residues. Germline V gene lookup returns CDR1 SNHLY and CDR2 FYNNEI. As DNA, the CDR3 is TGTGCGGGGGACAGCGGTCCGGTTAACTATGGCTACACCTTC. Its protein is CAGDSGPVNYGYTF.